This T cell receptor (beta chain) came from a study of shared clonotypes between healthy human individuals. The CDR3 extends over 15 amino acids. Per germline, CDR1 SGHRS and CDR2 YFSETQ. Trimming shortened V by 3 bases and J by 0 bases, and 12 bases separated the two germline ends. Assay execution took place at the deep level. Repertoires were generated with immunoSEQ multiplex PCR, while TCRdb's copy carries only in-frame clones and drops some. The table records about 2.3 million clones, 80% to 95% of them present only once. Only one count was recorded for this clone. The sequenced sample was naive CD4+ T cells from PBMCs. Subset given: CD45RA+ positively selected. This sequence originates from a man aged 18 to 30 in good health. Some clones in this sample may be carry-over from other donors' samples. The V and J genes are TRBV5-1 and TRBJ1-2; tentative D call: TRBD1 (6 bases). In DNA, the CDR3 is TGCGCCAGCAGCTCGAGGACAGTCCCTAACTATGGCTACACCTTC. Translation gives CASSSRTVPNYGYTF.